What follows is one T cell receptor beta chain and its context. No antigen is known for it. No base-level quality is on record; no much larger clone is a single base apart. The cohort comprised 666 healthy bone marrow donors. All cohort members were sampled while nominally healthy, although unrecorded immune exposures were likely present. The donor was CMV seronegative and was included in the group of around 320 seronegative cohort members. Every donor gave a peripheral blood sample, and the peripheral blood mononuclear cells from that sample were used for TCR beta sequencing. The Qiagen DNeasy Blood Extraction Kit was used to extract genomic DNA from the blood cell samples. The germline V gene (reference sequence) supplies CDR1 PRHDT and CDR2 FYEKMQ. The CDR3, cysteine through phenylalanine, is 15 amino acids long. Here the CDR3 DNA is all that survives: 45 bases in frame from base 1. Deletion took 0 bases off V and 0 bases off J, with a span of 7 bases between the germline ends.

Libraries were prepared through the immunoSEQ multiplex PCR assay. For the multiplex PCR, a mixture combining 60 forward primers for TCR Vbeta segments and 13 reverse primers for TCR Jbeta segments was used. A multiplex PCR assay on genomic DNA amplified the CDR3 region of rearranged TCR beta genes. The amplified TCR beta libraries were sequenced on the Illumina HiSeq System as 87-base-pair reads. In the paper's pipeline: A later analysis tallied 75 million to 95 million unique TCR beta chains across the 640 or so repertoires, and approximately 12 million of those chains were shared by two or more donors. To remove PCR and sequencing errors, raw reads were error-corrected and collapsed into unique sequences using a nearest-neighbor algorithm that merged closely related sequences. Alignment of CDR3 sequences to IMGT reference sequences was used to assign V, D and J gene segments. For a sequence to be retained, a match of at least six nucleotides to both a V gene segment and a J gene segment was required. A rearrangement counted as productive if the CDR3 had no stop codons and remained in frame with V and J, and every other rearrangement counted as non-productive. CDR3 was defined according to IMGT convention as the region running from the second conserved V-encoded cysteine to the conserved J-encoded phenylalanine. Sequences without an unambiguous match to a single V gene segment were excluded from the earlier analysis of 500 to 700 of the donors. An earlier analysis of under 750 of the donors called V segments functional above 56.7% productive rearrangements and segregating when the between-donor standard deviation exceeded 5%. To diagnose cytomegalovirus status from the catalog of TCR beta chain sequences, a statistical classification framework was built. In a later analysis, V and J genes were assigned by comparing TCR nucleotide sequences against IMGT/GENE-DB human TR gene sequences. A later analysis assigned CDR3 sequences and most-parsimonious VDJ recombination scenarios with the TCRdist pipeline. In a later analysis, each TCR beta chain was defined by its CDR3 amino acid sequence together with its V-gene family, and reads without a unique V-gene family were excluded. A later analysis removed 592 highly shared, low-generation-probability nucleotide sequences to deal with suspected cross-contamination and a sequencing artifact. For each public chain, a later analysis derived a clonal expansion index from normalized ranks of inferred template counts within each repertoire. In a later analysis, generation probabilities were computed with a VDJ recombination model fitted to out-of-frame rearrangements, and the resulting probabilities were checked against IGoR. A later analysis scored TCR-TCR, TCR-HLA and TCR-CMV co-occurrence with hypergeometric tests, applying a repertoire-size bias correction to TCR pairs. To estimate false discovery rates, a later analysis permuted the HLA or CMV assignments 20 times. In a later analysis, co-occurring TCRs were grouped with DBSCAN, and TCRdist sequence similarity was added when clustering was performed within HLA-allele-positive subsets. Repertoires with fewer than 30,000 or more than 120,000 public chains, plus five repertoires with anomalous nucleotide sharing, were excluded from co-occurrence clustering. Imported from immuneACCESS, the table was reduced by TCRdb to in-frame sequences with V and J called. These copies leave out some clones; in studies compared against another copy, an unresolved V gene accounts for under half, and the cause of the remainder is not known. For V, J and clone size, that table is used; D and trimming come from the DNA. The sample table contains about 140,000 clones; only one count was recorded for about three quarters of them. The ten largest clones represent around 1.5% of the sample.

The sample is drawn from a study of cytomegalovirus exposure and HLA in healthy donors (TCRdb year 2017). Looking at the study overall: According to an earlier analysis of several hundred of the donors, some 170 million T cells yielded 117 million unique TCR beta sequences and 250 to 350 Gb of sequence data. An early release covering approximately 600 HLA-typed donors comprised roughly 300 gigabases of sequencing data and approximately 85 million unique TCR sequences. Typing coverage differed by locus: A, B, C, DRB1 and DQB1 were typed in roughly 620-630 donors, DQA1 in roughly 510, DPA1 in approximately 600, and DPB1 in roughly 450. Alongside the repertoire data, information on donor age, sex, ethnicity and CMV serostatus was compiled. Among the approximately 430 genotyped donors, approximately 76% belonged to the genetic ancestry cluster associated with self-reported Caucasian donors. High-throughput TCR immunosequencing, statistical association of individual TCRs with disease status, and machine learning were combined to predict cytomegalovirus infection status. To decide whether each TCR beta V gene segment behaved as functional or pseudogenic, an earlier analysis of approximately 620 of the donors relied on high-throughput TCR beta sequencing. In addition to the first cohort of roughly 670 subjects, a separate validation cohort of under 150 different subjects was used. Genome-wide SNP genotypes for about 60% of the roughly 670 donors were used in a later genetic analysis, which treated that subset as a discovery cohort. Because of strong linkage in the cohort, 4 to 6 DR-DQ haplotypes were treated as single units for association and clustering. The study profiled the T cell repertoires of more than 500 subjects by immunosequencing and related them to cytomegalovirus serostatus. A later analysis re-analyzed previously published TCR beta repertoires from 500 to 700 donors and added high-resolution HLA genotyping to study TCR occurrence patterns. All discovery cohort repertoires had been generated using a single sequencing platform. The study aimed to test whether cataloging public T cell receptors could reveal signatures of past pathogen exposure. In the later analysis, no new phenotypic data were used to find candidate immune exposures; instead, reliance was placed on TCR beta sequences and their occurrence across donors. On average, roughly 250,000 unique TCR beta nucleotide sequences were sequenced per donor among roughly 430 genotyped donors of the cohort, with 15% to 20% of those sequences being non-productive. HLA typing covered class I and class II loci at four-digit resolution.

The full study reports these points: Three of the identified cytomegalovirus-associated TCR beta chains were confirmed in vitro to be specific for cytomegalovirus antigens. A later analysis reported that several top co-occurrence clusters appeared linked to parvovirus B19, influenza, CMV and Epstein-Barr virus. According to a later analysis, most CMV-associated TCR beta chains appeared to be HLA-restricted, and the HLA associations seemed to be driven largely by CMV exposure. An earlier analysis of several hundred of the donors showed that most TCR beta V segments appeared in productive rearrangements either about 90% or about 30% of the time, which broadly matched IMGT annotations. The authors suggested that the approach could potentially be extended to other disease states and immunological phenotypes. When HLA alleles, especially DR and DQ, strongly co-occurred, TCR associations were difficult to assign to individual alleles. A further reported finding was that TCR beta sequences accurately predicted the HLA-A and HLA-B alleles for most subjects in the first cohort. The study gave a list of 150 to 200 TCR beta chains associated with cytomegalovirus. Across donors, most TCR sequences were observed very rarely, whereas some public TCRs were present in many individuals. In a later analysis, HLA-associated TCR beta chains were found to be more clonally expanded and to have lower generation probabilities than equally common non-associated chains. CMV serostatus was the only immune exposure information available for the cohort. Linkage disequilibrium might explain the correlated functional status among segregating V segments, but an unknown experimental factor could not be ruled out. The presence/absence analyses assumed that sequencing depth was roughly uniform across donors, and that assumption may not be true. At a false discovery rate of 0.05, a later analysis linked some 17,000 TCR beta sequences to specific HLA alleles. Because HLA typing was missing for some donors at each locus, association tests included only the typed subset. Cytomegalovirus status was reported to be diagnosed by the classifier with high specificity and sensitivity in both the original and validation cohorts. The earlier analysis of about 600 of the donors excluded around 17 rarely observed V segments, including chromosome 9 orphons, because counts were too low. In a later genetic analysis, fewer N-insertions in productive TCRs were reported among donors in an Asian-associated ancestry cluster than the approximately 670-donor mean. A later analysis found that TCR association rates varied across HLA loci, with DRB1 alleles showing the most associated TCRs and HLA-C alleles the fewest. A group of highly shared sequence variants was considered likely to be a technical artifact of the sequencing pipeline. The 87-base-pair reads could not distinguish some IMGT-functional V segments, including TRBV6-2 and TRBV6-3, so those segments were excluded. In this cohort, only TCR beta chains were sequenced, and detectable features were limited by the absence of alpha or paired-chain data. An association between a missense DCLRE1C variant and V-gene and J-gene trimming of TCR beta chains was found in a later genetic analysis and replicated in an independent cohort.

The sample was PBMCs. In this chain, TRBV13 is recombined with TRBJ2-3; the D gene is perhaps TRBD2, on 6 matching bases. This clonotype originated in a female donor in good health and CMV-seronegative. The CDR3 region reads CASSLGSGSTDTQYF. The DNA is as follows: TGTGCCAGCAGCTTAGGAAGCGGGAGCACAGATACGCAGTATTTT.